A single sample gave rise to the 21 T cell receptor beta chains below, sequenced in a study of cytomegalovirus exposure and HLA in healthy donors. Profiled with immunoSEQ multiplex PCR; TCRdb holds only in-frame clones, not every one. Among approximately 270,000 clones listed, around 91% were seen once. Sequencing used PBMCs. All receptors derive from a woman between 18 and 29 years old in good health and CMV-seronegative.

V and J are TRBV18 and TRBJ2-1; 8 nucleotides line up with TRBD1. Trimming at V came to 3 bases and at J to 2 bases, leaving 6 bases not matched to a gene. There are 16 residues in the CDR3. Germline assignment: CDR1 KGHSH and CDR2 LQKENI. CDR3 region: CASSPGQGSPYNEQFF. Here the CDR3 DNA reads TGTGCCAGCTCACCCGGACAGGGTAGCCCCTACAATGAGCAGTTCTTC.

DNA of the CDR3: TGTGCCAGCTTCCCCTTGACAAGGTTGCGCGCGCAGTACTTC. Amino acids: CASFPLTRLRAQYF. The chain employs TRBV25-1 and TRBJ2-7; D is unresolved. This CDR3 is built from 14 residues. The V end was cut by 8 bases, the J end by 9 bases, with 23 bases between. Germline V lookup: CDR1 MGHDK, CDR2 SYGVNS.

This CDR3 reads CASSSRTGYGEQYF. For the CDR3, the DNA is TGTGCCAGTAGTTCAAGGACAGGGTATGGCGAGCAGTACTTC. The rearrangement uses TRBV19 and TRBJ2-7, with 8 bases fitting TRBD1. Losses at the gene ends were 5 bases for V and 6 bases for J; bases not matched to a gene: 9. Per the germline V gene, CDR1 is LNHDA and CDR2 is SQIVND (reference sequence). CDR3 length: 14 residues.

CDR3 in DNA: TGTGCCAGCAGTGTGGGGACAGTTTTTCAGCCCCAGCATTTT. Protein sequence: CASSVGTVFQPQHF. The chain employs TRBV2 and TRBJ1-5, with TRBD1 matching over 7 bases. Germline loops: CDR1 SNHLY, CDR2 FYNNEI. The trim removed 4 bases at V and 6 bases at J, leaving 6 bases unmatched. The CDR3 loop spans 14 amino acids. Together with reference TRBV2 and TRBJ1-5, the CDR3 gives the full variable domain: EPEVTQTPSHQVTQMGQEVILRCVPISNHLYFYWYRQILGQKVEFLVSFYNNEISEKSEIFDDQFSVERPDGSNFTLKIRSTKLEDSAMYFCASSVGTVFQPQHFGDGTRLSIL.

The chain couples TRBV4-3 to TRBJ1-6; unclear D gene. V lost 0 bases, J lost 7 bases, and 7 bases lay in between. This CDR3 is 14 amino acids long. The germline CDR1 and CDR2 sequences are LGHNA and YSLEER. Written as DNA, the CDR3 is TGCGCCAGCAGCCAAGATAGGAGGAATTCACCCCTCCACTTT. Encoded protein: CASSQDRRNSPLHF.

V usage is TRBV15 and J usage is TRBJ1-1; no clear D. Trimming removed 6 bases from V and 0 bases from J, with 8 bases in between. Germline lookup yields CDR1 LNHNV and CDR2 YYDKDF (reference sequence). CDR3 length equals 13 residues. CDR3 coding DNA: TGTGCCACCAGGGCCAATATGAACACTGAAGCTTTCTTT. It translates to CATRANMNTEAFF.

This clone appeared a single time. V is TRBV19 and J is TRBJ2-5, with D perhaps matching TRBD2 (5 bases). CDR3 size: 15 residues. Germline CDR1 LNHDA, CDR2 SQIVND (reference sequence). V was trimmed by 2 bases and J by 4 bases, leaving 14 bases between them. Written as DNA, the CDR3 is TGTGCCAGTAGTATACTGGGTGGACTTCGAGAGACCCAGTACTTC. This sequence encodes CASSILGGLRETQYF.

This clone was recorded once. V gene TRBV6-5 combines with J gene TRBJ2-2, with D maybe TRBD1 (5 bases). Germline V gene lookup returns CDR1 MNHEY and CDR2 SVGAGI. CDR3 size: 14 residues. Trimming removed 2 bases from V and 4 bases from J, with 8 bases in between. CDR3 nucleotides: TGTGCCAGCAGTTACGGTGGGGCCACCGGGGAGCTGTTTTTT. It translates to CASSYGGATGELFF.

This clone appeared once. The chain is built from TRBV6-1 and TRBJ2-2; maybe TRBD1 (6 bases). With 6 bases removed from V and 1 base from J, the gap between germline ends came to 9 bases. The CDR3 consists of 14 residues. Looked up from germline, CDR1 is MNHNS and CDR2 is SASEGT. The CDR3 DNA sequence: TGTGCCAGCAGGACGACAGGGAACACCGGGGAGCTGTTTTTT. This encodes CASRTTGNTGELFF.

The chain links TRBV7-2 to TRBJ1-6; the D is unclear. CDR1 is SGHTA and CDR2 is FQGNSA in the germline V gene. Trimming shortened V by 5 bases and J by 7 bases, and 18 bases separated the two germline ends. The CDR3 sequence is 16 residues long. DNA of the CDR3: TGTGCCAGCAGCCCCCGCGGCGGGGATGGCAATTCACCCCTCCACTTT. As protein: CASSPRGGDGNSPLHF.

The V and J genes are TRBV5-6 and TRBJ2-6, with 11 bases that match TRBD1. This CDR3 comprises 17 residues. Germline trimming cut 4 bases from V and 2 bases from J; bases unmatched to any gene: 5. Germline CDR1 and CDR2: SGHDT and YYEEEE. CDR3 bases: TGTGCCAGCAGCACAGGACAGGGGGCTGCTGGGGCCAACGTCCTGACTTTC. Translated: CASSTGQGAAGANVLTF.

The chain carries TRBV28 and TRBJ1-2, with D perhaps TRBD1 (5 bases). Germline values: CDR1 MDHEN, CDR2 SYDVKM. The V end lost 2 bases, the J end lost 0 bases, and 10 bases lay between the germline ends. The CDR3 length is 15 residues. The CDR3 loop reads CASSLGAAANYGYTF. CDR3 bases: TGTGCCAGCAGTTTAGGGGCAGCCGCTAACTATGGCTACACCTTC.

The chain joins TRBV6-1 to TRBJ1-3; D is unresolved. The CDR3 runs 13 residues. From germline, CDR1 is MNHNS and CDR2 SASEGT. V was trimmed by 6 bases and J by 5 bases, leaving 11 bases between them. The CDR3: CASSPGSRNTIYF. CDR3 sequence (DNA): TGTGCCAGCAGCCCGGGAAGTAGAAACACCATATATTTT.

The chain couples TRBV7-3 to TRBJ2-3; D not resolved. CDR3 length equals 13 residues. CDR1 is SGHTA and CDR2 is FQGTGA in the germline V gene. Trimming took off 2 bases at V and 0 bases at J, with 3 bases between the two ends. The CDR3 is CASSLLSTDTQYF. CDR3 bases: TGTGCCAGCAGCTTACTAAGCACAGATACGCAGTATTTT.

V is TRBV2 and J is TRBJ2-1, with TRBD1 as a possible D gene (6 bases). The CDR3 runs to 14 residues. Between the trimmed V and J ends, which lost 1 base and 10 bases, there was a span of 14 bases. Germline lookup yields CDR1 SNHLY and CDR2 FYNNEI. As DNA, the CDR3 is TGTGCCAGCAGTGAAGAGTGGGTTGGGGGCGAGCAGTTCTTC. Amino acids: CASSEEWVGGEQFF.

The chain couples TRBV28 to TRBJ2-7; 11 nucleotides line up with TRBD2. CDR3 length: 15 amino acids. CDR1 and CDR2 (germline): MDHEN, SYDVKM. V was pared by 6 bases and J by 0 bases, with 4 bases of the junction left unmatched. CDR3 nucleotide sequence: TGTGCCAGCAGCACTAGCGGGGGAAGCTCCTACGAGCAGTACTTC. This translates into CASSTSGGSSYEQYF.

The rearrangement uses TRBV7-9 and TRBJ2-5, with TRBD1 matching over 10 bases. V lost 1 base, J lost 3 bases, and 8 bases stayed unmatched. This CDR3 contains 17 residues. Germline V gene data show CDR1 as SEHNR and CDR2 as FQNEAQ (reference sequence). CDR3 nucleotides: TGTGCCAGCAGCTTAGTTTGGGGACAGGGGCCCGAAGAGACCCAGTACTTC. This translates into CASSLVWGQGPEETQYF.

The CDR3 nucleotides read TGTGCCAGCAGTTCTCCCGGGACAGGGATCTATGGCTACACCTTC. This translates into CASSSPGTGIYGYTF. This rearrangement joins TRBV28 to TRBJ1-2, with 9 positions matching TRBD1. From germline, CDR1 is MDHEN and CDR2 SYDVKM. J lost 4 bases, V lost 4 bases, and 7 bases had no gene match. CDR3 length equals 15 residues.

This clone was picked up one time. The gene calls are TRBV6-1 and TRBJ2-7, with a possible D match to TRBD1 (6 bases). The germline CDR1 and CDR2 sequences are MNHNS and SASEGT. The CDR3 extends over 15 amino acids. The germline V and J ends were trimmed by 3 bases and 2 bases, with 14 bases remaining between them. For the CDR3, the DNA is TGTGCCAGCAGTGAGTTGTCGGACAGAGCCTACGAGCAGTACGTC. Residues: CASSELSDRAYEQYV.

V gene TRBV28 combines with J gene TRBJ2-7, with 7 bases lining up with TRBD2. The CDR3 has 15 residues. Germline loops: CDR1 MDHEN, CDR2 SYDVKM. V shed 4 bases and J 2 bases; nucleotides not matched to a gene: 8. CDR3 coding DNA: TGTGCCAGCAGTTCCGGTCCAGGGAGGGCCTACGAGCAGTACGTC. This encodes CASSSGPGRAYEQYV.

This clone was recorded once. The genes are TRBV9 and TRBJ1-2; unclear D gene. Looked up from germline, CDR1 is SGDLS and CDR2 is YYNGEE. Trimming took 0 bases from V and 4 from J, leaving 7 bases between them. The CDR3 sequence is 13 residues long. The CDR3 sequence is CASSVASSYGYTF. As DNA, the CDR3 is TGTGCCAGCAGCGTAGCTAGTAGCTATGGCTACACCTTC.